Presented here are 21 T cell receptor beta chains from one specimen sequenced in a study of response to subunit inactivated influenza vaccine (dated by TCRdb to 2017 to 2018). Preparation of the library involved RT-PCR. The listed sequencing device is Illumina HiSeq 2500. Through fastp at Q25 and MiXCR, TCRdb rebuilt clones from the public reads, retaining in-frame beta chains. Rows merge per CDR3 protein into single entries with the most common DNA and genes. Recorded for this sample are hundreds of thousands of distinct CDR3 sequences; about 15% of them occurred a single time. The biggest ten clones account for 9.5% to 13% of the sample. Specimen: PBMCs from blood, collected about 13 days after vaccination. The origin of the receptors is a middle-aged man who received an inactivated influenza vaccine. Donor details come from another sample of the same person, matched by shared clones.

The chain is built from TRBV5-1 and TRBJ2-1, with 9 positions matching TRBD1. The CDR3 consists of 16 residues. CDR1 is SGHRS and CDR2 is YFSETQ in the germline V gene. The V segment lost 3 bases and the J segment 2 bases; nucleotides outside the gene matches: 6. CDR3: CASSSTGGYPYNEQFF. In DNA, the CDR3 is TGCGCCAGCAGCTCAACAGGGGGCTACCCCTACAATGAGCAGTTCTTC.

This chain uses TRBV20-1 with TRBJ2-5, with 9 bases aligning to TRBD2. The germline CDR1 and CDR2 sequences are DFQATT and SNEGSKA (reference sequence). This CDR3 has 15 residues. V trimming: 3 bases; J trimming: 5 bases; junction bases outside the gene matches: 10. The CDR3 is CSASPSGRIEETQYF. CDR3 coding DNA: TGCAGTGCTAGCCCAAGCGGGAGGATCGAGGAGACCCAGTACTTC.

Points on this clonotype: Relative to the germline gene, one junction end is altered; a read error may explain this. The J gene is TRBJ1-2, the V gene TRBV6-5; no firm D call. This CDR3 is 11 amino acids long. CDR1 and CDR2 from the germline V gene are MNHEY and SVGAGI. CDR3 in DNA: TGTGCCATCAGTTCTATGGATGGCTACACCTTC. Encoded protein: CAISSMDGYTF.

This clonotype appeared a few times. V gene TRBV9 combines with J gene TRBJ2-5, with D perhaps given as TRBD1 or TRBD2 (5 bases each). V was clipped by 3 bases and J by 4 bases, with 16 bases between them. The germline V gene encodes CDR1 SGDLS and CDR2 YYNGEE. The CDR3 is 15 amino acids. The CDR3 DNA follows: TGTGCCAGCAGCGCCCACTCCCAGGGACCAGAGACCCAGTACTTC. Translating it yields CASSAHSQGPETQYF.

This clonotype has only a few counts. CDR3 loop: CSARDSGLKRGGSGANVLTF. The DNA of the CDR3 is TGCAGTGCTAGAGATTCCGGTTTAAAGCGGGGGGGCTCTGGGGCCAACGTCCTGACTTTC. This chain connects TRBV20-1 to TRBJ2-6; 10 bases are shared with TRBD2. Germline V gene lookup returns CDR1 DFQATT and CDR2 SNEGSKA (reference sequence). J was trimmed by 0 bases and V by 0 bases; bases with no gene match: 11. The CDR3 is made up of 20 amino acids.

This clonotype has at least ten counts. The rearrangement joins TRBV3-1 to TRBJ2-3; D uncertain. The V gene's germline CDR1 is LGHDT and CDR2 YNNKEL (reference sequence). The ends were cut back, 0 bases at V and 6 bases at J, with 4 bases in the middle. The CDR3 is made up of 12 amino acids. The CDR3 here is CASSQDMDTQYF. CDR3 DNA sequence: TGTGCCAGCAGCCAAGATATGGATACGCAGTATTTT.

This clonotype was observed many times. The rearrangement joins TRBV12-3 or TRBV12-4 to TRBJ2-5; 11 nucleotides agree with TRBD2. This CDR3 has 15 residues. V was clipped by 7 bases and J by 2 bases; unmatched bases: 6. For the CDR3, the DNA is TGTGCCAGCACCCAAGGGACTAGCGGACAAGAGACCCAGTACTTC. Translating it yields CASTQGTSGQETQYF.

This clonotype is a singleton in its sample. This chain connects TRBV18 to TRBJ1-1, with D perhaps matching TRBD1 (5 bases). The CDR3 spans 15 residues. V was clipped by 3 bases and J by 1 base, with 12 bases between them. Germline V gene sequence: CDR1 KGHSH, CDR2 LQKENI. The CDR3 nucleotides are TGTGCCAGCTCACCGCGGCAGGGTCCGAACACTGAAGCTTTCTTT. This gives the protein CASSPRQGPNTEAFF.

The V and J genes are TRBV29-1 and TRBJ2-1; TRBD1 is a possible D gene (5 bases). V gave up 7 bases and J gave up 7 bases, with 17 bases separating them. Germline V gene data show CDR1 as SQVTM and CDR2 as ANQGSEA. CDR3 length: 13 residues. CDR3 nucleotide sequence: TGCAGCGCCCTACCCAGGGTAGGGAATGAGCAGTTCTTC. Translated: CSALPRVGNEQFF.

This clonotype appeared a few times. The V gene is TRBV7-2, the J gene TRBJ2-3; maybe TRBD1 (5 bases). V was shortened by 1 base and J by 6 bases, with 8 bases between the two germline ends. Germline-derived CDR1 and CDR2 are SGHTA and FQGNSA. This CDR3 has 13 residues. The CDR3 loop reads CASSLGGWDTQYF. The CDR3, as DNA: TGTGCCAGCAGCTTAGGGGGCTGGGATACGCAGTATTTT.

The J gene is TRBJ2-7, the V gene TRBV7-2, with D possibly being TRBD1 (5 bases). Looked up from germline, CDR1 is SGHTA and CDR2 is FQGNSA. The CDR3 is made up of 15 amino acids. V lost 5 bases and J lost 3, with 17 bases in between. CDR3 amino acids: CASSLTPLGDYEQYF. Written as DNA, the CDR3 is TGTGCCAGCAGCCTTACGCCCCTAGGGGACTACGAGCAGTACTTC.

This clonotype was detected only a few times. The chain joins TRBV14 to TRBJ1-1, with a tentative D call TRBD1 (5 bases). Trimming stripped 2 bases from V and 4 bases from J, with 14 bases between. Germline CDR1 is SGHDN and CDR2 is FVKESK. The CDR3 consists of 15 residues. This CDR3 reads CASSQQGLAVTEAFF. CDR3 DNA: TGTGCCAGCAGCCAACAGGGTTTGGCAGTCACTGAAGCTTTCTTT.

The chain employs TRBV7-9 and TRBJ2-5; D is unclear. Trimming removed 5 bases at V and 1 base at J, with 8 bases between. The CDR3 extends over 13 amino acids. Germline lookup yields CDR1 SEHNR and CDR2 FQNEAQ (reference sequence). As DNA, the CDR3 is TGTGCCAGCAGCCGTTCAATCCAAGAGACCCAGTACTTC. Amino acid sequence: CASSRSIQETQYF.

This clonotype turned up a few times. The chain recombines TRBV3-1 with TRBJ2-5; D is undetermined. CDR1 is LGHDT and CDR2 is YNNKEL in the germline V gene (reference sequence). Trimming cost V 1 base and J 5 bases, with 5 bases left between them. The CDR3 totals 12 residues. CDR3 in amino acids: CASSQVFETQYF. CDR3 in DNA: TGTGCCAGCAGCCAAGTGTTCGAGACCCAGTACTTC.

This clonotype has more than one count but fewer than ten. This chain joins TRBV18 and TRBJ2-1, with D maybe TRBD1 (6 bases). V lost 3 bases and J 9 bases, leaving 15 bases between the germline ends. CDR1 is KGHSH, CDR2 LQKENI, per germline. The CDR3 has 14 residues. The CDR3 sequence is CASSPSRTVIEQFF. The CDR3 nucleotides are TGTGCCAGCTCACCCTCCAGGACAGTTATTGAGCAGTTCTTC.

This clonotype was seen more than once but under ten times. The chain uses TRBV5-1 and TRBJ2-7; D may be TRBD2 (6 bases). The V gene's germline CDR1 is SGHRS and CDR2 YFSETQ. The length of the CDR3 is 15 residues. V dropped 7 bases and J dropped 2 bases, with 19 bases sitting between them. CDR3 loop: CASGNAGPLTYEQYF. The DNA for the CDR3 is TGCGCCAGCGGAAATGCGGGACCATTGACCTACGAGCAGTACTTC.

This clonotype appeared a few times. The chain links TRBV27 to TRBJ2-3, with a possible D match to TRBD2 (5 bases). Per germline, CDR1 MNHEY and CDR2 SMNVEV (reference sequence). V lost 5 bases and J lost 7, with 16 bases in between. CDR3 size: 14 residues. The CDR3 nucleotides are TGTGCCAGCAGTCCGGACCCGCGGAGGCATACGCAGTATTTT. Protein product: CASSPDPRRHTQYF.

This chain joins TRBV20-1 and TRBJ2-2, with a weak D call TRBD1 (6 bases). Germline V gives CDR1 DFQATT, CDR2 SNEGSKA (reference sequence). V was cut by 0 bases and J by 1 base, with 9 bases left in between. The CDR3 length is 15 residues. In DNA form, the CDR3 reads TGCAGTGCTAGAGACTGGGACAAGAACACCGGGGAGCTGTTTTTT. As protein: CSARDWDKNTGELFF.

This chain joins TRBV15 and TRBJ2-3, with a weak D call TRBD2 (6 bases). Trimming pared 0 bases from V and 4 bases from J, leaving 11 bases between. Germline V gene lookup returns CDR1 LNHNV and CDR2 YYDKDF (reference sequence). The CDR3 runs 15 residues. CDR3 loop: CATSRDLLAPDTQYF. Here the CDR3 DNA reads TGTGCCACCAGCAGAGATTTACTAGCCCCAGATACGCAGTATTTT.

The chain recombines TRBV20-1 with TRBJ2-6; D uncertain. This CDR3 has 14 residues. The germline gives CDR1 DFQATT, CDR2 SNEGSKA (reference sequence). Deletions cut 4 bases from V and 0 bases from J, with 7 bases between. In DNA, the CDR3 is TGCAGTGCTAATGATCGCTCTGGGGCCAACGTCCTGACTTTC. Protein sequence: CSANDRSGANVLTF.

J is TRBJ2-7 and V is TRBV12-3 or TRBV12-4; no definite D call. Trimming pared 6 bases from V and 0 bases from J, leaving 9 bases between. There are 13 residues in the CDR3. CDR3 amino acids: CASSRSVSYEQYF. CDR3 DNA sequence: TGTGCCAGCAGCCGGTCAGTCTCCTACGAGCAGTACTTC.